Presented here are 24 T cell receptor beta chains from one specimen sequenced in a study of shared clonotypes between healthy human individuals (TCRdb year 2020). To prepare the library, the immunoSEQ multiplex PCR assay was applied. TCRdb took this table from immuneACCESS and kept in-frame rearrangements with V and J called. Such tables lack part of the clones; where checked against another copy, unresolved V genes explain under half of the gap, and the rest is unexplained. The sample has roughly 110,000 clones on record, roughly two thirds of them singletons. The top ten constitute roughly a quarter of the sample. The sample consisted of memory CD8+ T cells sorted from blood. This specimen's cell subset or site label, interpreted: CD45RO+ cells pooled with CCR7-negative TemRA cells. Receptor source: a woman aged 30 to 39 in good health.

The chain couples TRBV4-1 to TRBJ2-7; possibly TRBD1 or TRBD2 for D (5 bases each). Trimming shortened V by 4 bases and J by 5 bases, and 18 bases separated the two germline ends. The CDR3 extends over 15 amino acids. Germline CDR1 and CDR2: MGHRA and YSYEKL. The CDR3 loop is CASSRIQERAHEQYF. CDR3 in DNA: TGCGCCAGCAGCCGCATACAGGAGAGGGCCCACGAGCAGTACTTC.

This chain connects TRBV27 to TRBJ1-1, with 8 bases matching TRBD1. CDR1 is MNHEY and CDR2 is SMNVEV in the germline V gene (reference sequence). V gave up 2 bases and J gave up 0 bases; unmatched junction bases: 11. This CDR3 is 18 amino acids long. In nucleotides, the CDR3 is TGTGCCAGCAGTTTAAATTATTGGGACAGGACCATGAACACTGAAGCTTTCTTT. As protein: CASSLNYWDRTMNTEAFF.

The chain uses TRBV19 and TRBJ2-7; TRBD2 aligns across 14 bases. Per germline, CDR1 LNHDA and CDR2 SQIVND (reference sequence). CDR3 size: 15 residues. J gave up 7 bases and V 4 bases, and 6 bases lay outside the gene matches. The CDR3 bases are TGTGCCAGTAGTAGGGGACTAGCGGGAGTGGGGGAGCAGTACTTC. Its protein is CASSRGLAGVGEQYF.

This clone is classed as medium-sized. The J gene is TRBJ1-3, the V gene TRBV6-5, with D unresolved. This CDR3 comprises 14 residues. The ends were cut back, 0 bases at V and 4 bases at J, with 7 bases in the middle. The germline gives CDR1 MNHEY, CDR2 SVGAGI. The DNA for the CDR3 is TGTGCCAGCAGTTACTCGCCGGAAGGAAACACCATATATTTT. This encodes CASSYSPEGNTIYF.

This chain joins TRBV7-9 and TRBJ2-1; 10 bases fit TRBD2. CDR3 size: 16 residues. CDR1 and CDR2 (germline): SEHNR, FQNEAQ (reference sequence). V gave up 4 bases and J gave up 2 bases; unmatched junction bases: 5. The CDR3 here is CASSSSGGPTYNEQFF. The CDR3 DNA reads TGTGCCAGCAGCTCTAGCGGGGGCCCCACCTACAATGAGCAGTTCTTC. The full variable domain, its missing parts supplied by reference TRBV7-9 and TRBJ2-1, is DTGVSQNPRHKITKRGQNVTFRCDPISEHNRLYWYRQTLGQGPEFLTYFQNEAQLEKSRLLSDRFSAERPKGSFSTLEIQRTEQGDSAMYLCASSSSGGPTYNEQFFGPGTRLTVL.

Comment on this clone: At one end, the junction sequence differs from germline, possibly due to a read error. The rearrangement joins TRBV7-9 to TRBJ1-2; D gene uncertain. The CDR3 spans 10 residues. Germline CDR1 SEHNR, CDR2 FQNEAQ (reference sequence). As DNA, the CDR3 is TGTGCCAGCAGCTTGAGCTCCCCGCCGTTC. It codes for CASSLSSPPF.

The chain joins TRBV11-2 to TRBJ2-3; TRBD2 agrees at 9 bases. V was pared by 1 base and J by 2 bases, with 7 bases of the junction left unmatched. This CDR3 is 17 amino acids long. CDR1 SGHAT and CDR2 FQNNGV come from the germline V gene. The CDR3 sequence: CASSLGFGGRVTDTQYF. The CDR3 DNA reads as TGTGCCAGCAGCTTAGGTTTCGGCGGGAGGGTCACAGATACGCAGTATTTT.

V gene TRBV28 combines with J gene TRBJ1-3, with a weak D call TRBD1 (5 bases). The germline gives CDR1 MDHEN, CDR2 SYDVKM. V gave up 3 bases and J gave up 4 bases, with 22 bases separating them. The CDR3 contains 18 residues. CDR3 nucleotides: TGTGCCAGCAGTTTTAGTCCAGGGAGAAGGGTCAGAGGAAACACCATATATTTT. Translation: CASSFSPGRRVRGNTIYF.

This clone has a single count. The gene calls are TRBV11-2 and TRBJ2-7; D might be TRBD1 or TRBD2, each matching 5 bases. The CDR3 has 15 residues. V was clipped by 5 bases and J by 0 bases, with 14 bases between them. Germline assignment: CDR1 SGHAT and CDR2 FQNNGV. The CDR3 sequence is CASSDTGAGSYEQYF. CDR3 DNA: TGTGCCAGCAGCGATACCGGGGCCGGCTCCTACGAGCAGTACTTC.

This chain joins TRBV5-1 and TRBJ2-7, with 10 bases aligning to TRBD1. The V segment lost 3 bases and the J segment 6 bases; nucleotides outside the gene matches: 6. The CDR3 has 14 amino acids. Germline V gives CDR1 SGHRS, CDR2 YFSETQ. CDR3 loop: CASSSGTGAVEQYF. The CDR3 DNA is TGCGCCAGCAGCTCCGGGACAGGGGCCGTCGAGCAGTACTTC.

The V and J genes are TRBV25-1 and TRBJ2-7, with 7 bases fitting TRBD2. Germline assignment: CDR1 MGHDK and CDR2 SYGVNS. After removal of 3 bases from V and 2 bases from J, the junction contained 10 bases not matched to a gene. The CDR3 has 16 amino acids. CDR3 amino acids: CASSDGGDYQTYEQYF. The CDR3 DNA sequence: TGTGCCAGCAGTGATGGTGGGGACTACCAAACCTACGAGCAGTACTTC.

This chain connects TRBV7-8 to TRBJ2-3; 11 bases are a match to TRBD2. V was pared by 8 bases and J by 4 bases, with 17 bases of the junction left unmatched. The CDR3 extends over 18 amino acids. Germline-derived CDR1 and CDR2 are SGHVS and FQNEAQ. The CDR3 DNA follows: TGTGCCAGCTACCCTTCGAACCTAGCGGGAGGTCAGGCAGATACGCAGTATTTT. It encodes CASYPSNLAGGQADTQYF.

CDR3 amino acids: CASSPVGGYTSNTEAFF. The DNA of the CDR3 is TGTGCCAGCAGTCCAGTGGGGGGGTATACGTCGAACACTGAAGCTTTCTTT. The rearrangement joins TRBV27 to TRBJ1-1, with TRBD1 as a possible D gene (5 bases). This CDR3 spans 17 amino acids. Trimming removed 5 bases at V and 1 base at J, with 20 bases between. CDR1 is MNHEY, CDR2 SMNVEV, per germline (reference sequence).

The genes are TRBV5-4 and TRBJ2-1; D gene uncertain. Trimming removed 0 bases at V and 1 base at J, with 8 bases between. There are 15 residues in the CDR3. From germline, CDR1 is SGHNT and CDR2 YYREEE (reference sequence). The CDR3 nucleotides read TGTGCCAGCAGCTTGGAGCAGCAATCCTACAATGAGCAGTTCTTC. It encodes CASSLEQQSYNEQFF.

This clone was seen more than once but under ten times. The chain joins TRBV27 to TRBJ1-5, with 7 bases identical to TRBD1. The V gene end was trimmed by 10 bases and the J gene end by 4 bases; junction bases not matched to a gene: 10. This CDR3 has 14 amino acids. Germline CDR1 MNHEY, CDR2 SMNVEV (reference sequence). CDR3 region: CAIQAGTENQPQHF. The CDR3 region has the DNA TGTGCCATCCAGGCCGGGACAGAGAATCAGCCCCAGCATTTT.

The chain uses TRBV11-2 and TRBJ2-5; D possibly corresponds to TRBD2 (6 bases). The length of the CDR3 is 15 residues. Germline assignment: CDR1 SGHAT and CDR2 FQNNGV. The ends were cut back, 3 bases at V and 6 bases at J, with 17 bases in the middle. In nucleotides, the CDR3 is TGTGCCAGCAGCTTTGTGTACGGGAGTGAAAAGACCCAGTACTTC. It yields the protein CASSFVYGSEKTQYF.

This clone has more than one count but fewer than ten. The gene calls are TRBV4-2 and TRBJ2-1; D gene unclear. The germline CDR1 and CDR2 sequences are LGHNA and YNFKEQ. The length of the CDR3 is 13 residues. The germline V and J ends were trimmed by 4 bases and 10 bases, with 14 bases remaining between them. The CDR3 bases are TGTGCCAGCAGCCCCTTTCTCTACGGGGAGCAGTTCTTC. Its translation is CASSPFLYGEQFF.

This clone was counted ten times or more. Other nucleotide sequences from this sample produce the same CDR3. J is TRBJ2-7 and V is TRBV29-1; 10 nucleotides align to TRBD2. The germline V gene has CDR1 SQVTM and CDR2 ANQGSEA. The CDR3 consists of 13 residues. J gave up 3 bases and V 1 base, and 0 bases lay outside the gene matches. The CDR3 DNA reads TGCAGCGTTGAAGCTAGCGGGAGCTACGAGCAGTACTTC. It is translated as CSVEASGSYEQYF.

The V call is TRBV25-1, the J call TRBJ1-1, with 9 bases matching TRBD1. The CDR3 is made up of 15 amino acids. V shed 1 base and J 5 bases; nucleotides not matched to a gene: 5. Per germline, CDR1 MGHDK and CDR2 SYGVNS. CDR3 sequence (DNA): TGTGCCAGCAGTGAATTTAAGACAGGGGGGACTGAAGCTTTCTTT. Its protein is CASSEFKTGGTEAFF. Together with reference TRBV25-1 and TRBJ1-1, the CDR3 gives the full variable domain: EADIYQTPRYLVIGTGKKITLECSQTMGHDKMYWYQQDPGMELHLIHYSYGVNSTEKGDLSSESTVSRIRTEHFPLTLESARPSHTSQYLCASSEFKTGGTEAFFGQGTRLTVV.

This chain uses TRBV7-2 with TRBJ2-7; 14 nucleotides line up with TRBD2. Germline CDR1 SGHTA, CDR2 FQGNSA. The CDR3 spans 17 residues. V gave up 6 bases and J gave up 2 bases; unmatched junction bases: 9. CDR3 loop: CASSSTGTSGSPYEQYF. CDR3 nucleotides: TGTGCCAGCAGTTCTACCGGGACTAGCGGGAGTCCCTACGAGCAGTACTTC.

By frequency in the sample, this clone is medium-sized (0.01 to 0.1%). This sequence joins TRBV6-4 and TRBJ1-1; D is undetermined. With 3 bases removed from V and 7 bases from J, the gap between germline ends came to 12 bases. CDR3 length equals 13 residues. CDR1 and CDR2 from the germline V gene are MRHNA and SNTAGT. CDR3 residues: CASSDAAEGEAFF. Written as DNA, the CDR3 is TGTGCCAGCAGTGATGCGGCCGAGGGTGAAGCTTTCTTT.

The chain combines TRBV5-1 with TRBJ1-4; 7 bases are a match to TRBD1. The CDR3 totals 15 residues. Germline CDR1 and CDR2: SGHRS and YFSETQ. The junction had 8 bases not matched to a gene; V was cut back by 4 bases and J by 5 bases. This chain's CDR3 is CASSQQGTENEKLFF. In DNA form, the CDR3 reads TGCGCCAGCAGCCAACAAGGGACAGAAAATGAAAAACTGTTTTTT.

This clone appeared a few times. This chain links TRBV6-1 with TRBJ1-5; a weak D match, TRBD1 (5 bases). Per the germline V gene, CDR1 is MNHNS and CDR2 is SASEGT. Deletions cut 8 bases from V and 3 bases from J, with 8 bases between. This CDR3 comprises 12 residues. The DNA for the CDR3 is TGTGCCAGCCAGGGAAACAATCAGCCCCAGCATTTT. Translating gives CASQGNNQPQHF.

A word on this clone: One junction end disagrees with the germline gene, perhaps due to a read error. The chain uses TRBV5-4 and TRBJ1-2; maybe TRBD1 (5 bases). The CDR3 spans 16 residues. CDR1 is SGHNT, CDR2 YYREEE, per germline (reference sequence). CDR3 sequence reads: CASKGSQRDGNYGYTF. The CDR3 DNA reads TGCGCCAGCAAGGGATCTCAGAGGGACGGGAACTATGGCTACACCTTC.